The 14 T cell receptor beta chains below were found in one sample sequenced in a study of blood T cell repertoires in COVID-19 (dated by TCRdb to about 2020). Libraries were constructed by the immunoSEQ multiplex PCR assay. Sourced from immuneACCESS, this table was stored by TCRdb with only in-frame sequences that have V and J called. A share of the clones is absent; for the studies checked, an unresolved V gene accounts for under half, and the remainder has no known explanation. For this sample the table gives some 150,000 clones, of which roughly 90% were detected only once. The ten largest account for 1.2% of the sample. The material sequenced was PBMCs or T cells enriched from blood (not recorded which). Receptors originate from a woman in her twenties or thirties with acute COVID-19.

This clone was observed once. The V call is TRBV3-1 (or the pseudogene TRBV3-2), the J call TRBJ2-2; 10 nucleotides line up with TRBD1. The CDR3 consists of 16 residues. Germline values: CDR1 LGHDT, CDR2 YNNKEL (reference sequence). The V and J ends lost 4 bases and 4 bases, in that order; junction bases with no gene match: 6. CDR3 region: CASSPRTGGTTGELFF. The CDR3 bases are TGTGCCAGCAGCCCCAGGACAGGGGGAACCACCGGGGAGCTGTTTTTT.

V gene TRBV11-2 combines with J gene TRBJ1-3, with 10 bases lining up with TRBD1. The germline V gene has CDR1 SGHAT and CDR2 FQNNGV. V lost 6 bases to trimming and J lost 7 bases; unmatched junction nucleotides: 12. CDR3 length: 16 residues. The CDR3 loop is CASRWAGTGAFNTIYF. The CDR3 DNA sequence: TGTGCCAGCAGATGGGCCGGGACAGGGGCTTTTAACACCATATATTTT.

The chain recombines TRBV28 with TRBJ2-1; possibly TRBD2 for D (6 bases). Germline V gene sequence: CDR1 MDHEN, CDR2 SYDVKM. The CDR3 loop spans 16 amino acids. V shed 1 base and J shed 8 bases, with 18 bases lying between them. CDR3 sequence (DNA): TGTGCCAGCAGTTTATCTAGACTAGTGTCAACCCATGAGCAGTTCTTC. Translating gives CASSLSRLVSTHEQFF.

In this sample, this clone turned up once. The chain employs TRBV2 and TRBJ1-4; D uncertain. This CDR3 spans 15 amino acids. Deletions cut 4 bases from V and 4 bases from J, with 13 bases between. Germline CDR1 SNHLY, CDR2 FYNNEI. CDR3 protein: CASSGSAGGNEKLFF. The DNA of the CDR3 is TGTGCCAGCAGTGGTTCGGCAGGAGGTAATGAAAAACTGTTTTTT.

The chain links TRBV9 to TRBJ1-2; 10 bases agree with TRBD1. The CDR3 sequence is 19 residues long. Trimming at V came to 0 bases and at J to 8 bases, leaving 19 bases not matched to a gene. CDR1 is SGDLS and CDR2 is YYNGEE in the germline V gene. The CDR3 coding sequence is TGTGCCAGCAGCGTAGGACAATGGGGACAGGGGACAAGAGGGGGCGGCTACACCTTC. Translating gives CASSVGQWGQGTRGGGYTF.

V usage is TRBV28 and J usage is TRBJ1-2; the match to TRBD1 covers 10 bases. CDR3 length equals 15 residues. Germline V gene data show CDR1 as MDHEN and CDR2 as SYDVKM. Trimming removed 3 bases from V and 2 bases from J; junction bases left unmatched: 3. The CDR3 nucleotides are TGTGCCAGCAGTTTCCGGGACAGGGGCAACTATGGCTACACCTTC. This gives the protein CASSFRDRGNYGYTF.

This chain uses TRBV5-6 with TRBJ2-5; D is undetermined. Trimming took 0 bases from V and 2 from J, leaving 5 bases between them. The CDR3 spans 13 residues. CDR1 is SGHDT, CDR2 YYEEEE, per germline. The CDR3 DNA reads TGTGCCAGCAGCTTGGCGGTACAAGAGACCCAGTACTTC. It specifies CASSLAVQETQYF.

The DNA of the CDR3 is TGTGCCAGCAGCTGGGGGGACAGGGACACTGAAGCTTTCTTT. Protein: CASSWGDRDTEAFF. This chain connects TRBV5-8 to TRBJ1-1, with TRBD1 identical over 9 bases. The junction had 3 bases not matched to a gene; V was cut back by 3 bases and J by 3 bases. Germline-derived CDR1 and CDR2 are SGHTS and YDEGEE. The CDR3 is 14 residues long.

This clone was seen a few times. This chain links TRBV6-2 or TRBV6-3 with TRBJ1-2; D unresolved. V was cut by 2 bases and J by 2 bases, with 9 bases left in between. Germline V lookup: CDR1 MNHEY, CDR2 SVGEGT. The CDR3 is made up of 14 amino acids. The CDR3 here is CASSYLSDNYGYTF. For the CDR3, the DNA is TGTGCCAGCAGTTACCTCAGCGACAACTATGGCTACACCTTC.

J is TRBJ2-7 and V is TRBV21-1; the table's D call, TRBD1, has no DNA check behind it. TRBV21-1 is shown as a pseudogene. The CDR3 is 18 amino acids. The CDR3 here is CASSNHRRQTDGPYEQYF. The CDR3 nucleotides are TGTGCCAGCAGCAACCACCGAAGACAGACCGACGGTCCCTACGAGCAGTACTTC.

The V and J genes are TRBV3-1 (or the pseudogene TRBV3-2) and TRBJ1-3; the D is unclear. The CDR3 length is 14 residues. The V end was cut by 1 base, the J end by 4 bases, with 8 bases between. Germline V lookup: CDR1 LGHDT, CDR2 YNNKEL (reference sequence). This chain's CDR3 is CASSQAHGGNTIYF. The CDR3, as DNA: TGTGCCAGCAGCCAAGCCCACGGGGGAAACACCATATATTTT.

J is TRBJ2-7 and V is TRBV20-1, with 12 bases fitting TRBD2. J gave up 4 bases and V 3 bases, and 7 bases lay outside the gene matches. CDR1 is DFQATT and CDR2 is SNEGSKA in the germline V gene (reference sequence). The CDR3 is 15 amino acids. CDR3 region: CSASVLAGGRYEQYF. The CDR3 DNA reads TGCAGTGCTAGTGTGCTAGCGGGAGGGAGGTACGAGCAGTACTTC.

The chain combines TRBV24-1 with TRBJ1-6; D gene ambiguous. Germline V gene lookup returns CDR1 KGHDR and CDR2 SFDVKD. The CDR3 sequence is 13 residues long. V gave up 7 bases and J gave up 6 bases, with 9 bases separating them. The CDR3, as DNA: TGTGCCACCAGCTATGGAGCTAATTCACCCCTCCACTTT. Translating gives CATSYGANSPLHF.

CDR3 coding DNA: TGTGCCAGCAGTTTATACAACCAGGGAACCGGGGAGCTGTTTTTT. Translating it yields CASSLYNQGTGELFF. The chain is built from TRBV27 and TRBJ2-2; TRBD1 might be the D (5 bases). V dropped 1 base and J dropped 5 bases, with 11 bases sitting between them. This CDR3 is 15 amino acids long. Germline assignment: CDR1 MNHEY and CDR2 SMNVEV (reference sequence).